What follows are 30 T cell receptor beta chains derived from one specimen sequenced in a study of T cell clonotyping in hematopoietic cell transplantation. Only in-frame clones appear in the TCRdb table, and some are missing; sequencing was by immunoSEQ multiplex PCR. This repertoire shows 3,200 or so clones, 60% to 65% found once; its top ten account for approximately 24%. The specimen was peripheral blood mononuclear cells, collected 30 days after allogeneic stem cell transplant. These receptors originate from a female patient aged 25-39 years who had an allogeneic stem cell transplant, so T cells may come from the graft donor. Some clones in this sample may be carry-over from other donors' samples.

To note about this clone: Additional DNA sequences in this sample encode the identical CDR3. This chain joins TRBV29-1 and TRBJ2-7; 7 bases align to TRBD1. The length of the CDR3 is 12 residues. The trim removed 3 bases at V and 6 bases at J, leaving 5 bases unmatched. Germline CDR1 is SQVTM and CDR2 is ANQGSEA. The CDR3 sequence: CSVEGQKSEQYF. DNA for the CDR3: TGCAGCGTTGAGGGACAGAAATCCGAGCAGTACTTC.

This chain joins TRBV9 and TRBJ1-4; 7 nucleotides match TRBD1. The germline CDR1 and CDR2 sequences are SGDLS and YYNGEE. The CDR3 contains 17 residues. Trimming cost V 1 base and J 0 bases; bases outside gene matches: 6. The CDR3 DNA reads TGTGCCAGCAGCGTATCAGGGGGTCAGGCAACTAATGAAAAACTGTTTTTT. Residues: CASSVSGGQATNEKLFF.

The chain employs TRBV30 and TRBJ1-1, with TRBD1 matching over 7 bases. Germline V gene data show CDR1 as GTSNPN and CDR2 as SVGIG (reference sequence). After removal of 0 bases from V and 11 bases from J, the junction contained 6 bases not matched to a gene. The CDR3 is 12 residues long. This CDR3 reads CAWSVRGPRAFF. CDR3 in DNA: TGTGCCTGGAGTGTAAGGGGGCCGAGGGCTTTCTTT.

The table lists this clone with a count of one. The CDR3 coding sequence is TGTGCCAGCTCAAGGGGCCATCAAGAGACCCAGTACTTC. Translated, it gives CASSRGHQETQYF. This chain links TRBV18 with TRBJ2-5; TRBD1 might be the D (5 bases). The CDR3 length is 13 residues. Between the trimmed V and J ends, which lost 5 bases and 2 bases, there was a span of 9 bases. The germline gives CDR1 KGHSH, CDR2 LQKENI.

The J gene is TRBJ2-1, the V gene TRBV19, with D tentatively TRBD2 (6 bases). The CDR3 is 16 amino acids. Looked up from germline, CDR1 is LNHDA and CDR2 is SQIVND (reference sequence). V lost 0 bases and J lost 2, with 11 bases in between. In nucleotides, the CDR3 is TGTGCCAGTAGTATAGATTCAGGAGGGACCTACAATGAGCAGTTCTTC. Its protein is CASSIDSGGTYNEQFF.

This clone was seen just once. The V gene is TRBV5-1, the J gene TRBJ2-1; tentatively, D is TRBD2 (6 bases). In germline, CDR1 is SGHRS, CDR2 YFSETQ. Trimming removed 0 bases at V and 5 bases at J, with 12 bases between. The CDR3 is 15 amino acids. CDR3 sequence reads: CASSLAQGLDNEQFF. The CDR3 DNA follows: TGCGCCAGCAGCTTGGCCCAGGGACTTGACAATGAGCAGTTCTTC. The variable domain in full, with the rest retrieved from reference TRBV5-1 and TRBJ2-1, is KAGVTQTPRYLIKTRGQQVTLSCSPISGHRSVSWYQQTPGQGLQFLFEYFSETQRNKGNFPGRFSGRQFSNSRSEMNVSTLELGDSALYLCASSLAQGLDNEQFFGPGTRLTVL.

J is TRBJ1-2 and V is TRBV30; TRBD1 aligns across 12 bases. CDR1 is GTSNPN, CDR2 SVGIG, per germline (reference sequence). The CDR3 length is 15 residues. V trimming: 3 bases; J trimming: 5 bases; junction bases outside the gene matches: 7. CDR3 protein: CAWRSGTGGGYGYTF. CDR3 bases: TGTGCCTGGAGGTCCGGGACAGGGGGCGGGTATGGCTACACCTTC. The full variable domain, with the rest looked up from reference TRBV30 and TRBJ1-2, is SQTIHQWPATLVQPVGSPLSLECTVEGTSNPNLYWYRQAAGRGLQLLFYSVGIGQISSEVPQNLSASRPQDRQFILSSKKLLLSDSGFYLCAWRSGTGGGYGYTFGSGTRLTVV.

The chain uses TRBV23-1 and TRBJ1-1, with D unresolved. TRBV23-1 is labeled an ORF, and its function is uncertain. This CDR3 is built from 14 residues. The V and J ends lost 0 bases and 5 bases respectively, with 10 bases between them. CDR3 in DNA: TGCGCCAGCAGTCAATCGGGGAAACGGACTGAAGCTTTCTTT. It is translated as CASSQSGKRTEAFF.

As DNA, the CDR3 is TGCAGCGTTGGAGGGGGCCGCACTCAGCCCCAGCATTTT. It specifies CSVGGGRTQPQHF. The gene calls are TRBV29-1 and TRBJ1-5; 7 nucleotides match TRBD1. The CDR3 consists of 13 residues. Germline assignment: CDR1 SQVTM and CDR2 ANQGSEA. With 4 bases clipped from V and 6 bases from J, the junction kept 6 bases outside the gene matches.

This sequence joins TRBV6-5 and TRBJ2-7, with D maybe TRBD2 (6 bases). V dropped 2 bases and J dropped 11 bases, with 13 bases sitting between them. The CDR3 length is 12 residues. Germline CDR1 is MNHEY and CDR2 is SVGAGI. DNA for the CDR3: TGTGCCAGCAGTTACGCGGGGCTGATTGAGTACTTC. Translated, it gives CASSYAGLIEYF.

J is TRBJ1-4 and V is TRBV7-9; TRBD1 aligns across 9 bases. CDR1 and CDR2 from the germline V gene are SEHNR and FQNEAQ (reference sequence). The CDR3 loop spans 14 amino acids. Losses at the gene ends were 5 bases for V and 7 bases for J; bases not matched to a gene: 5. CDR3 loop: CASSLGQGFEKLFF. CDR3 DNA sequence: TGTGCCAGCAGCCTGGGACAGGGCTTTGAAAAACTGTTTTTT.

J is TRBJ2-5 and V is TRBV30; D call uncertain. From germline, CDR1 is GTSNPN and CDR2 SVGIG (reference sequence). This CDR3 has 11 residues. V lost 0 bases and J 4 bases, leaving 3 bases between the germline ends. CDR3 in DNA: TGTGCCTGGAGTGTGTTAGAGACCCAGTACTTC. This sequence encodes CAWSVLETQYF.

This chain uses TRBV7-2 with TRBJ1-5, with a tentative D call TRBD1 (6 bases). V gave up 1 base and J gave up 3 bases, with 10 bases separating them. Looked up from germline, CDR1 is SGHTA and CDR2 is FQGNSA. The CDR3 covers 15 residues. The CDR3 sequence: CASSLEQGFNQPQHF. In DNA, the CDR3 is TGTGCCAGCAGCTTAGAACAGGGCTTCAATCAGCCCCAGCATTTT.

The chain joins TRBV6-5 to TRBJ2-1; 7 positions match TRBD2. This CDR3 is 15 amino acids long. CDR1 is MNHEY and CDR2 is SVGAGI in the germline V gene. The trim removed 4 bases at V and 3 bases at J, leaving 6 bases unmatched. The CDR3 DNA is TGTGCCAGCAGTTTTACGGGGGGATACTACAATGAGCAGTTCTTC. Translating gives CASSFTGGYYNEQFF.

The chain recombines TRBV4-1 with TRBJ2-7, with TRBD1 matching over 7 bases. Germline trimming cut 3 bases from V and 1 base from J; bases unmatched to any gene: 6. Germline V gene data show CDR1 as MGHRA and CDR2 as YSYEKL. This CDR3 is 15 amino acids long. In DNA form, the CDR3 reads TGCGCCAGCAGCCATCTTTCGACAGGGTCCTACGAGCAGTACTTC. Translation gives CASSHLSTGSYEQYF.

By share, this clone ranks as large. This chain connects TRBV5-4 to TRBJ1-6; perhaps TRBD1 as D (5 bases). Germline values: CDR1 SGHNT, CDR2 YYREEE (reference sequence). V dropped 3 bases and J dropped 11 bases, with 15 bases sitting between them. The CDR3 totals 14 residues. In nucleotides, the CDR3 is TGTGCCAGCAGCTCCGGGACGGACCGGACACCCCTCCACTTT. It encodes CASSSGTDRTPLHF.

The gene calls are TRBV6-1 and TRBJ1-2; D gene unclear. V was trimmed by 6 bases and J by 4 bases, leaving 12 bases between them. The CDR3 is 13 amino acids. Germline V gene lookup returns CDR1 MNHNS and CDR2 SASEGT. CDR3 DNA: TGTGCCAGCAGAACCTTTGTGAGCTATGGCTACACCTTC. It translates to CASRTFVSYGYTF.

The chain joins TRBV2 to TRBJ2-1; 7 nucleotides agree with TRBD1. Trimming at V came to 6 bases and at J to 2 bases, leaving 4 bases not matched to a gene. The CDR3 sequence is 14 residues long. CDR1 is SNHLY and CDR2 is FYNNEI in the germline V gene. The CDR3 DNA follows: TGTGCCAGCAGCAGACAGGGCCCCTACAATGAGCAGTTCTTC. Translation gives CASSRQGPYNEQFF.

This clone was counted once. V gene TRBV7-3 combines with J gene TRBJ1-1, with no clear D. Per the germline V gene, CDR1 is SGHTA and CDR2 is FQGTGA. The V end lost 0 bases, the J end lost 4 bases, and 9 bases lay between the germline ends. The CDR3 has 14 amino acids. CDR3 residues: CASSLTGWGTEAFF. The DNA of the CDR3 is TGTGCCAGCAGCTTAACAGGGTGGGGCACTGAAGCTTTCTTT.

J is TRBJ2-5 and V is TRBV29-1; 13 bases agree with TRBD2. V dropped 4 bases and J dropped 5; count of bases not matched to a gene: 4. The germline gives CDR1 SQVTM, CDR2 ANQGSEA. This CDR3 spans 14 amino acids. CDR3 protein: CSVGLAGGQETQYF. In nucleotides, the CDR3 is TGCAGCGTTGGACTAGCGGGGGGTCAGGAGACCCAGTACTTC.

The V call is TRBV6-5, the J call TRBJ1-1; TRBD1 matches 7 bases. With V trimmed by 7 bases and J by 0 bases, 5 bases remained unmatched. This CDR3 contains 14 residues. The germline gives CDR1 MNHEY, CDR2 SVGAGI. The CDR3 region is CASTPTGLNTEAFF. CDR3 bases: TGTGCCAGCACCCCGACAGGGTTGAACACTGAAGCTTTCTTT.

The chain couples TRBV13 to TRBJ2-3; 7 nucleotides line up with TRBD2. CDR1 and CDR2 from the germline V gene are PRHDT and FYEKMQ (reference sequence). Unmatched junction bases numbered 1, after V lost 5 bases and J lost 5 bases. This CDR3 has 12 amino acids. The CDR3 DNA reads as TGTGCCAGCAGCCGGACTAGAGATACGCAGTATTTT. It translates to CASSRTRDTQYF.

This chain connects TRBV4-1 to TRBJ2-2, with TRBD1 matching over 8 bases. Germline V gene lookup returns CDR1 MGHRA and CDR2 YSYEKL. The CDR3 has 17 residues. With V trimmed by 4 bases and J by 5 bases, 12 bases remained unmatched. The chain's CDR3 is CASSLHAQGARTGELFF. The CDR3 bases are TGCGCCAGCAGCCTTCATGCCCAGGGGGCGCGGACCGGGGAGCTGTTTTTT.

The table lists this clone with a count of one. The CDR3 protein is CASSLTLENYGYTF. The DNA for the CDR3 is TGTGCCAGCAGCTTAACGCTGGAAAACTATGGCTACACCTTC. The chain combines TRBV13 with TRBJ1-2; no clear D. The CDR3 sequence is 14 residues long. With 2 bases removed from V and 2 bases from J, the gap between germline ends came to 9 bases. Germline V gene lookup returns CDR1 PRHDT and CDR2 FYEKMQ (reference sequence).

This chain joins TRBV27 and TRBJ1-2, with no clear D. The V end lost 0 bases, the J end lost 6 bases, and 17 bases lay between the germline ends. CDR1 is MNHEY and CDR2 is SMNVEV in the germline V gene (reference sequence). The CDR3 has 16 residues. In DNA, the CDR3 is TGTGCCAGCAGTTTATCGACGGGTGGTTTTGCCCATGGCTACACCTTC. Its protein is CASSLSTGGFAHGYTF.

Points on this clone: The junction differs from germline at one of its ends, possibly a read error. This sequence joins TRBV27 and TRBJ1-5; D unclear. The germline V gene has CDR1 MNHEY and CDR2 SMNVEV (reference sequence). This CDR3 region has 13 residues. As DNA, the CDR3 is TGTGACAGCTCTCGGAATAGCAATCAGCCCCAGCATTTT. This gives the protein CDSSRNSNQPQHF.

CDR3 coding DNA: TGCGCCAGCACAGGGGCCGACTCCTACGAGCAGTACTTC. Its translation: CASTGADSYEQYF. The chain couples TRBV5-1 to TRBJ2-7; D may be TRBD1 (6 bases). Germline V gene data show CDR1 as SGHRS and CDR2 as YFSETQ. This CDR3 is 13 amino acids long. Trimming removed 6 bases from V and 0 bases from J, with 10 bases in between.

V is TRBV7-9 and J is TRBJ1-2, with a weak D call TRBD1 (5 bases). V was shortened by 5 bases and J by 6 bases, with 10 bases between the two germline ends. This CDR3 is built from 12 residues. The V gene's germline CDR1 is SEHNR and CDR2 FQNEAQ (reference sequence). The CDR3 region has the DNA TGTGCCAGCAGCCTAGGGGTAGATGGCTACACCTTC. It specifies CASSLGVDGYTF.

This sequence joins TRBV5-1 and TRBJ1-2; D is unclear. The CDR3 is 15 residues long. The germline V gene has CDR1 SGHRS and CDR2 YFSETQ. V lost 0 bases and J lost 0, with 9 bases in between. CDR3 in DNA: TGCGCCAGCAGCTTGGACCCTGGCACTAACTATGGCTACACCTTC. It translates to CASSLDPGTNYGYTF. The variable domain in full, with the rest retrieved from reference TRBV5-1 and TRBJ1-2, is KAGVTQTPRYLIKTRGQQVTLSCSPISGHRSVSWYQQTPGQGLQFLFEYFSETQRNKGNFPGRFSGRQFSNSRSEMNVSTLELGDSALYLCASSLDPGTNYGYTFGSGTRLTVV.

This clone qualifies as large. The chain combines TRBV5-6 with TRBJ1-5; 7 positions match TRBD1. V was clipped by 0 bases and J by 1 base; unmatched bases: 1. CDR3 length: 15 amino acids. Per germline, CDR1 SGHDT and CDR2 YYEEEE. Written as DNA, the CDR3 is TGTGCCAGCAGCTTGGGGGGACAGAGCAATCAGCCCCAGCATTTT. This codes for CASSLGGQSNQPQHF.